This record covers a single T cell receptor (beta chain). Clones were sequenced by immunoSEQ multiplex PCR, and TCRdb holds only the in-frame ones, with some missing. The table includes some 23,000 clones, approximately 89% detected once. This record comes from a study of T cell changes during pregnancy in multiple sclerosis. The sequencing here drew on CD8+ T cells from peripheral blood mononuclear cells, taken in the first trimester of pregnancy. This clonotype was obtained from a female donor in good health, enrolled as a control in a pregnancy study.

For the CDR3, the DNA is TGTGCCAGCAGCCAAGATAGGACTAGTTCCTACGAGCAGTACTTC. It specifies CASSQDRTSSYEQYF. The gene calls are TRBV4-2 and TRBJ2-7; 7 positions match TRBD2. CDR3 length: 15 residues. CDR1 and CDR2 (germline): LGHNA, YNFKEQ. The V gene end was trimmed by 0 bases and the J gene end by 1 base; junction bases not matched to a gene: 3.